This T cell receptor (beta chain) was obtained from a study of molecular identifiers for immune sequencing clone quantification. Germline-derived CDR1 and CDR2 are SNHLY and FYNNEI. This CDR3 has 10 residues. Deletions cut 8 bases from V and 6 bases from J, with 8 bases between. The bulk TCR libraries were made with methods described before and with listed TCR primers. TCRdb fed the PCR reads into MiXCR, producing one record per CDR3 protein. The data contain over 100,000 distinct CDR3 sequences, 30% to 35% of them singletons. Sample: naive CD8+ T cells from blood, with Jurkat cell RNA spiked in. Subset defined: FACS-sorted CD8+CD4-CCR7+CD45RA+ naive T cells. The V gene is TRBV2, the J gene TRBJ2-7; possible D gene TRBD2, 5 bases. The TCR comes from a human donor in good health. Some libraries in this study had Jurkat cell RNA spiked in. The CDR3, as DNA: TGTGCCAGCGAGGGTGGCGAGCAGTACTTC. Protein product: CASEGGEQYF.